A single sample gave rise to the 29 T cell receptor beta chains below, sequenced in a study of regulatory T cells in long-lasting Graves disease. As for time point: persistent/refractory GD, antithyroid drugs over 5 years with positive TRAb. PBMCs were the source of the RNA used for TCR sequencing. Building the TCR beta libraries relied on iRepertoire HTBI primers, and CDR3 regions underwent Arm-PCR. TCRdb ran MiXCR on the multiplex PCR reads and lists one entry per CDR3 protein. The table records 700,000 or so distinct CDR3 sequences, 30% of them present only once. The sample in question was peripheral blood mononuclear cells (PBMCs), obtained when the disease was refractory, from a patient treated with antithyroid drugs. These receptors originate from a female donor with Graves disease.

This clonotype was seen repeatedly, ten times or more. A junction end diverges from the germline sequence, so it may reflect a read error. The rearrangement links TRBV11-2 to TRBJ1-1, with D uncertain. Germline lookup yields CDR1 SGHAT and CDR2 FQNNGV. The CDR3 consists of 12 residues. The CDR3 region has the DNA TGTGCCAGCAGCTCCATAAACCCTGAGGCTTTCTTT. Translating gives CASSSINPEAFF.

The chain uses TRBV28 and TRBJ2-7, with D perhaps matching TRBD2 (5 bases). Trimming removed 6 bases at V and 3 bases at J, with 12 bases between. Germline V gene data show CDR1 as MDHEN and CDR2 as SYDVKM. This CDR3 comprises 13 residues. The CDR3, as DNA: TGTGCCAGCAGCATCCGGGAAAGCTACGAGCAGTACTTC. It yields the protein CASSIRESYEQYF.

In its sample, this clonotype was seen a few times. CDR3 loop: CASSLRGGLDEQYF. DNA for the CDR3: TGCGCCAGCAGCCTACGAGGGGGTCTTGATGAGCAGTACTTC. The chain couples TRBV10-1 to TRBJ2-7, with a tentative D call TRBD1 (6 bases). This CDR3 is 14 amino acids long. Germline V lookup: CDR1 WNHNN, CDR2 SYGVQD (reference sequence). V lost 6 bases to trimming and J lost 7 bases, with 19 bases between them.

The rearrangement uses TRBV19 and TRBJ1-1, with TRBD1 identical over 10 bases. Germline V lookup: CDR1 LNHDA, CDR2 SQIVND (reference sequence). The CDR3 sequence is 16 residues long. V was pared by 3 bases and J by 6 bases, with 10 bases of the junction left unmatched. DNA for the CDR3: TGTGCCAGTAGTATCTCTTGGCGGGGGACAGGGGCTGAAGCTTTCTTT. Translating it yields CASSISWRGTGAEAFF.

This clonotype was seen more than once but under ten times. The chain recombines TRBV2 with TRBJ1-4, with 8 bases fitting TRBD1. The CDR3 has 15 amino acids. The ends lost 8 bases at V and 0 bases at J; junction bases unmatched: 5. Germline loops: CDR1 SNHLY, CDR2 FYNNEI. The DNA for the CDR3 is TGTGCCAGCTCGGGACAGGATACAACTAATGAAAAACTGTTTTTT. Amino acids: CASSGQDTTNEKLFF.

This chain links TRBV9 with TRBJ2-2; possibly TRBD1 or TRBD2 for D (6 bases each). CDR3 size: 17 residues. Between the trimmed V and J ends, which lost 4 bases and 5 bases, there was a span of 21 bases. CDR1 SGDLS and CDR2 YYNGEE come from the germline V gene. The CDR3 bases are TGTGCCAGCAGCCCCCAAACTAGGGGGAGGATGACCGGGGAGCTGTTTTTT. It yields the protein CASSPQTRGRMTGELFF.

A note on this clonotype: A much more abundant neighbour one base away suggests this may be a read error. The J gene is TRBJ1-2, the V gene TRBV27, with 11 bases identical to TRBD1. The CDR3 sequence is 14 residues long. In germline, CDR1 is MNHEY, CDR2 SMNVEV (reference sequence). In DNA form, the CDR3 reads TGTGTCAGCAGTTCCGGACAGGGGGCGGGTGGCTACACCTTC. Translation gives CVSSSGQGAGGYTF.

This clonotype has a handful of counts. V gene TRBV12-3 or TRBV12-4 combines with J gene TRBJ2-7, with 8 bases aligning to TRBD1. V shed 3 bases and J 5 bases; nucleotides not matched to a gene: 6. The CDR3 loop spans 14 amino acids. Here the CDR3 reads CASSFKAGGNEQYF. CDR3 nucleotide sequence: TGTGCCAGCAGTTTTAAGGCAGGGGGCAACGAGCAGTACTTC.

V gene TRBV30 combines with J gene TRBJ1-2; D not resolved. This CDR3 is built from 14 residues. The V gene's germline CDR1 is GTSNPN and CDR2 SVGIG (reference sequence). Trimming pared 0 bases from V and 5 bases from J, leaving 13 bases between. CDR3: CAWSVGSQRYGYTF. The DNA for the CDR3 is TGTGCCTGGAGTGTAGGCAGCCAACGATATGGCTACACCTTC.

In its sample, this clonotype was seen a few times. This chain connects TRBV6-5 to TRBJ2-5; TRBD1 might be the D (6 bases). Deletions cut 2 bases from V and 5 bases from J, with 12 bases between. Germline V gene lookup returns CDR1 MNHEY and CDR2 SVGAGI. There are 14 residues in the CDR3. In DNA form, the CDR3 reads TGTGCCAGCAGTTACGGTGGGGGCTCGGAGACCCAGTACTTC. As protein: CASSYGGGSETQYF.

The chain links TRBV7-9 to TRBJ1-5; D remains ambiguous. V was trimmed by 0 bases and J by 0 bases, leaving 3 bases between them. CDR3 length: 14 residues. Germline CDR1 is SEHNR and CDR2 is FQNEAQ (reference sequence). Here the CDR3 reads CASSLAHSNQPQHF. The CDR3, as DNA: TGTGCCAGCAGCTTAGCTCATAGCAATCAGCCCCAGCATTTT.

This chain uses TRBV20-1 with TRBJ1-2, with D perhaps TRBD1 (6 bases). This CDR3 is built from 14 residues. Germline lookup yields CDR1 DFQATT and CDR2 SNEGSKA (reference sequence). V was shortened by 3 bases and J by 12 bases, with 23 bases between the two germline ends. This chain's CDR3 is CSASGRPGLEGDTF. As DNA, the CDR3 is TGCAGTGCTAGTGGCAGACCCGGACTTGAGGGGGACACCTTC.

About this clonotype itself: This sequence may be a read error, since a much larger clone differs from it by one base. The chain uses TRBV6-2 or TRBV6-3 and TRBJ2-7; D not resolved. The germline gives CDR1 MNHEY, CDR2 SVGEGT. CDR3 length: 14 residues. This CDR3 is CTSSYSTLPYEQYF. The CDR3 nucleotides are TGTACCAGCAGTTACTCAACTCTGCCCTACGAGCAGTACTTC.

This clonotype was seen more than once but under ten times. This chain connects TRBV20-1 to TRBJ1-1; D call uncertain. This CDR3 is 14 amino acids long. V was trimmed by 4 bases and J by 1 base, leaving 13 bases between them. Germline V gene data show CDR1 as DFQATT and CDR2 as SNEGSKA (reference sequence). The CDR3: CSATPFTANTEAFF. DNA for the CDR3: TGCAGTGCTACCCCTTTTACAGCGAACACTGAAGCTTTCTTT.

To note about this clonotype: A junction boundary mismatches the germline segment, possibly from a read error. The genes are TRBV6-5 and TRBJ1-1; maybe TRBD1 (5 bases). Germline-derived CDR1 and CDR2 are MNHEY and SVGAGI. This CDR3 comprises 15 residues. The CDR3 region has the DNA TGTGCCAGCAATTACGTGGGGGGTTGGAACACTGAAGCTTTCTTT. It encodes CASNYVGGWNTEAFF.

The rearrangement links TRBV7-9 to TRBJ2-7, with TRBD2 matching 8 bases. Germline V gene data show CDR1 as SEHNR and CDR2 as FQNEAQ (reference sequence). V lost 1 base and J lost 5; bases outside the gene matches: 4. The CDR3 covers 14 residues. DNA for the CDR3: TGTGCCAGCAGCTTAGGAGCGGGGGCAAACGAGCAGTACTTC. Translating gives CASSLGAGANEQYF.

The chain recombines TRBV29-1 with TRBJ1-5; unclear D gene. Germline assignment: CDR1 SQVTM and CDR2 ANQGSEA. V gave up 7 bases and J gave up 6 bases, with 16 bases separating them. The CDR3 loop spans 13 amino acids. For the CDR3, the DNA is TGCAGCGCCAGCATGGGGAATGCTCAGCCCCAGCATTTT. It encodes CSASMGNAQPQHF.

The V call is TRBV30, the J call TRBJ2-6, with D tentatively TRBD2 (7 bases). The CDR3 loop spans 15 amino acids. Trimming removed 5 bases from V and 2 bases from J, with 13 bases in between. Germline CDR1 and CDR2: GTSNPN and SVGIG (reference sequence). The DNA for the CDR3 is TGTGCCTGGGATAGGGGGGGAACTGGGGCCAACGTCCTGACTTTC. Translated: CAWDRGGTGANVLTF.

This clonotype occurred once. The chain employs TRBV29-1 and TRBJ2-7; 10 nucleotides match TRBD2. Per germline, CDR1 SQVTM and CDR2 ANQGSEA. After removal of 0 bases from V and 4 bases from J, the junction contained 6 bases not matched to a gene. The CDR3 covers 15 residues. The CDR3 sequence is CSVEDWASGSYEQYF. In nucleotides, the CDR3 is TGCAGCGTTGAAGATTGGGCTAGCGGGAGTTACGAGCAGTACTTC.

The sample holds many counts of this clonotype. This sequence joins TRBV27 and TRBJ1-2; the match to TRBD1 covers 12 bases. The J segment lost 7 bases and the V segment lost 5 bases, leaving 8 bases of the junction unmatched. This CDR3 comprises 15 residues. Germline V CDR1 and CDR2: MNHEY, SMNVEV (reference sequence). In DNA form, the CDR3 reads TGTGCCAGCAGTGAATGGGGACAGGGGGCTTCTGGCTACACCTTC. Translated, it gives CASSEWGQGASGYTF.

The chain recombines TRBV5-1 with TRBJ2-2; 8 nucleotides line up with TRBD1. This CDR3 spans 16 amino acids. The V and J ends lost 3 bases and 2 bases, in that order; junction bases with no gene match: 6. CDR1 and CDR2 (germline): SGHRS, YFSETQ. CDR3: CASSYRTGINTGELFF. The CDR3 nucleotides are TGCGCCAGCAGCTACCGGACAGGGATAAACACCGGGGAGCTGTTTTTT.

The rearrangement joins TRBV6-1 to TRBJ1-4, with 7 bases aligning to TRBD1. The V gene end was trimmed by 5 bases and the J gene end by 8 bases; junction bases not matched to a gene: 8. This CDR3 contains 14 residues. CDR1 is MNHNS, CDR2 SASEGT, per germline. The DNA of the CDR3 is TGTGCCAGCAGTACCCGACAGGGAGACGAAAAACTGTTTTTT. Translating gives CASSTRQGDEKLFF.

With respect to this clonotype: One base separates it from a far larger clone, so it is likely a read error. The chain is built from TRBV28 and TRBJ1-5; 9 bases agree with TRBD1. Germline CDR1 reads MDHEN; CDR2 reads SYDVKM. V was clipped by 3 bases and J by 6 bases; unmatched bases: 9. CDR3 size: 16 residues. The CDR3 DNA is TGTGCCAGCAGTTTTTGGGACAGGGATTTTTCTCAGCCCCAGCATTTT. Amino acids: CASSFWDRDFSQPQHF.

Only a few counts were recorded for this clonotype. J is TRBJ2-7 and V is TRBV27, with D possibly being TRBD2 (6 bases). Trimming shortened V by 0 bases and J by 6 bases, and 15 bases separated the two germline ends. Germline V gene sequence: CDR1 MNHEY, CDR2 SMNVEV (reference sequence). CDR3 length: 15 residues. This CDR3 is CASSLSGGAGGEQYF. The CDR3 bases are TGTGCCAGCAGTTTATCGGGGGGAGCCGGGGGCGAGCAGTACTTC.

In this sample, this clonotype turned up a few times. This sequence joins TRBV2 and TRBJ1-5, with 10 nucleotides matching TRBD1. J gave up 2 bases and V 7 bases, and 5 bases lay outside the gene matches. Germline V lookup: CDR1 SNHLY, CDR2 FYNNEI. There are 15 residues in the CDR3. As DNA, the CDR3 is TGTGCCAGCACCAGAGGGACAGGGGGCAATCAGCCCCAGCATTTT. Translating gives CASTRGTGGNQPQHF.

This chain uses TRBV20-1 with TRBJ1-1, with D possibly TRBD1 on 6 matching bases. The CDR3 is made up of 15 amino acids. The V end lost 0 bases, the J end lost 5 bases, and 16 bases lay between the germline ends. The V gene's germline CDR1 is DFQATT and CDR2 SNEGSKA (reference sequence). The DNA of the CDR3 is TGCAGTGCTAGAGATGGTACACAGGGAAGAACTGAAGCTTTCTTT. Protein product: CSARDGTQGRTEAFF.

This clonotype has at least ten counts. The chain carries TRBV12-3 or TRBV12-4 and TRBJ1-1; TRBD1 matches 7 bases. With 6 bases clipped from V and 8 bases from J, the junction kept 6 bases outside the gene matches. CDR3 length: 12 residues. For the CDR3, the DNA is TGTGCCAGCAGCCGGACAGGCCTAGAAGCTTTCTTT. The encoded protein is CASSRTGLEAFF.

The chain recombines TRBV4-1 with TRBJ1-4; the D is unclear. The CDR3 runs to 18 residues. Per the germline V gene, CDR1 is MGHRA and CDR2 is YSYEKL. V was pared by 4 bases and J by 4 bases, with 22 bases between. DNA of the CDR3: TGCGCCAGCAGCCCAGACCTAGGGTCGGGCGCCGGTAATGAAAAACTGTTTTTT. It encodes CASSPDLGSGAGNEKLFF.

This chain links TRBV7-2 with TRBJ2-7; 16 bases align to TRBD2. V trimming: 3 bases; J trimming: 5 bases; junction bases outside the gene matches: 7. The CDR3 consists of 17 residues. Germline lookup yields CDR1 SGHTA and CDR2 FQGNSA. CDR3 sequence: CASSFMGLAGGLHEQYF. For the CDR3, the DNA is TGTGCCAGCAGCTTTATGGGACTAGCGGGAGGGTTGCACGAGCAGTACTTC.